This T cell receptor (beta chain) was documented in a study of early T cells in non-severe SARS-CoV-2 infection. As for the study in general: Chains were unpaired, as sequencing was done on bulk RNA from unsorted whole blood. Study observations and caveats: Using VDJdb, the matching emphasized anti-spike CD8 responses while missing private and CD4 specificities.

This CDR3 has 14 residues. The germline V gene encodes CDR1 MNHNY and CDR2 SVGAGI (reference sequence). After removal of 8 bases from V and 4 bases from J, the junction contained 5 bases not matched to a gene. Individual cDNA molecules carried attached unique molecular identifiers. TCRdb called the 5' RACE reads again in MiXCR, with one record for every CDR3 protein. Among approximately 120,000 distinct CDR3 sequences listed, 15% were seen once. In the case of this clonotype: Its antigen is still unknown.

The sequenced sample was whole blood. The receptor's source is an adult who was a healthcare worker with PCR-confirmed SARS-CoV-2 infection or an uninfected control (not recorded which). The rearrangement uses TRBV6-6 and TRBJ2-7, with 13 bases identical to TRBD2. Written as DNA, the CDR3 is TGTGCCAGCGGGGGACTAGCGGGGATATACGAGCAGTACTTC. Protein product: CASGGLAGIYEQYF.